Listed below are T cell receptor beta chains from one sample, sequenced in a study of cytomegalovirus exposure and HLA in healthy donors. This table comes from immunoSEQ multiplex PCR, and its TCRdb copy is limited to in-frame clones, with some not included. This table has almost 70,000 clones, just over 95% appearing once. Sequenced: PBMCs. All receptors come from a woman under 30 in good health and CMV-seropositive. The CDR3 runs from the conserved cysteine through the conserved F or W. Each record gives: CDR3 length, clone size, D gene, V gene, J gene, CDR3 DNA, CDR3 protein. A D gene is named only where the DNA matches it firmly. Rows give clone size only sometimes, using once, few, many, or a class for an expanded clone.

14,.,TRBD2,TRBV7-2,TRBJ2-1,TGTGCCAGCAGCTTAGGAAGCGGGAGCGATGAGCAGTTCTTC,CASSLGSGSDEQFF
15,.,.,TRBV4-2,TRBJ1-2,TGTGCCAGCAGCGAAGGACCCCTGCGGGACTATGGCTACACCTTC,CASSEGPLRDYGYTF
15,.,.,TRBV7-3,TRBJ2-3,TGTGCCAGCAGCTTATCCTTTAGCTCCACAGATACGCAGTATTTT,CASSLSFSSTDTQYF
13,.,.,TRBV27,TRBJ2-1,TGTGCCAGCAGTTTATGGAACGGGGATGAGCAGTTCTTC,CASSLWNGDEQFF
13,.,.,TRBV28,TRBJ1-5,TGTGCCAGCAGTTTAAACGGGGGGGAGCCCCAGCATTTT,CASSLNGGEPQHF
17,.,TRBD2,TRBV6-1,TRBJ2-3,TGTGCCAGCAGTGCCGGACTAGCGGGCGGTCTTAAGGATACGCAGTATTTT,CASSAGLAGGLKDTQYF
14,.,.,TRBV19,TRBJ2-7,TGTGCCAGTAGTGACCCCCTTGACAGCTACGAGCAGTACTTC,CASSDPLDSYEQYF
15,.,TRBD2,TRBV7-8,TRBJ2-1,TGTGCCAGCAGCCATAGCGGGAGCGGCAGGGGGACACAGTTCTTC,CASSHSGSGRGTQFF
19,.,.,TRBV12-5,TRBJ2-3,TGTGCTCCGAGGTCCGAGGGTGGGGGGATACACAGGCACACAGATACGCAGTATTTT,CAPRSEGGGIHRHTDTQYF
15,.,.,TRBV6-5,TRBJ2-4,TGTGCCAGCAGTTACGGGGGACTAGCCAAAAACATTCAGTACTTC,CASSYGGLAKNIQYF
14,.,TRBD2,TRBV19,TRBJ2-7,TGTGCCACCAAACTAGCGGGAACCTCCTACGAGCAGTACTTC,CATKLAGTSYEQYF
16,.,TRBD2,TRBV14,TRBJ2-7,TGTGCCAGCAGCCAATGGGTCGGGAGGGCCTCCTACGAGCAGTACTTC,CASSQWVGRASYEQYF
13,.,.,TRBV5-1,TRBJ2-1,TGCGCCAGCAGCTTGGACAGTTACAATGAGCAGTTCTTC,CASSLDSYNEQFF
14,.,TRBD2,TRBV4-3,TRBJ2-3,TGCGCCAGCAGCCAAGATCGGTCAGCGGGAGGGGAGTATTTT,CASSQDRSAGGEYF
17,.,TRBD2,TRBV10-3,TRBJ2-3,TGTGCCATCAGCGGGCGGACTAGCGGGAGGGATCCAGATACGCAGTATTTT,CAISGRTSGRDPDTQYF
19,once,TRBD1,TRBV4-1,TRBJ2-1,TGCGCCAGCAGCCACCTTCAATCCCAGGGGGTAATAGGATACAATGAGCAGTTCTTC,CASSHLQSQGVIGYNEQFF
14,.,TRBD1,TRBV6-1,TRBJ2-1,TGTGCCAGCATGTGGGGACAGCTTTACAATGAGCAGTTCTTC,CASMWGQLYNEQFF
18,.,TRBD2,TRBV4-3,TRBJ2-1,TGCGCCAGCAGCCACCGCACCCGACTAGCGGGGTTCTACAATGAGCAGTTCTTC,CASSHRTRLAGFYNEQFF
14,.,TRBD1,TRBV2,TRBJ1-6,TGTGCCAGCAGGGGGACAGGCGAAAATTCACCCCTCCACTTT,CASRGTGENSPLHF
14,.,.,TRBV6-5,TRBJ1-1,TGTGCCAGCAGAAGGGGCACCCAAAGAACTGAAGCTTTCTTT,CASRRGTQRTEAFF
17,.,TRBD1,TRBV27,TRBJ2-5,TGTGCCAGCAGTCGGCAACTAACCGGGACAGGGGCTGAGACCCAGTACTTC,CASSRQLTGTGAETQYF
13,.,.,TRBV30,TRBJ1-1,TGTGCCTGGACTCTGCAGGGGTATACTAAAGCTTTCTTT,CAWTLQGYTKAFF
16,.,TRBD1,TRBV28,TRBJ2-1,TGTGCCAGCAGTTTATGGGGGGACAGATCAAACAATGAGCAGTTCTTC,CASSLWGDRSNNEQFF
14,.,.,TRBV29-1,TRBJ2-5,TGCAGCGTTGAGATCACCATCCGGGGGGCGACCCAGTACTTC,CSVEITIRGATQYF
15,.,TRBD2,TRBV7-2,TRBJ2-1,TGTGCCAGCAGCCGGACTAGCGGGAGGGCGGCTGAGCAGTTCTTC,CASSRTSGRAAEQFF
15,.,.,TRBV2,TRBJ2-2,TGTGCCAGCAGTGAAGCGCGGCCAGACACCGGGGAGCTGTTTTTT,CASSEARPDTGELFF
14,.,.,TRBV2,TRBJ2-5,TGTGCCAGCAGTGAAGGGGCACGCCAAGAGACCCAGTACTTC,CASSEGARQETQYF
14,.,TRBD2,TRBV30,TRBJ2-3,TGTGCCTGGAATCCGCGGGAGGTGCCAGATACGCAGTATTTT,CAWNPREVPDTQYF
16,.,TRBD2,TRBV6-4,TRBJ2-5,TGTGCCAGCAGAGGACTAGCGGACCTCCTCCAAGAGACCCAGTACTTC,CASRGLADLLQETQYF
13,once,.,TRBV30,TRBJ1-3,TGTGCCTGGAGTACAGGGTCTGGAAACACCATATATTTT,CAWSTGSGNTIYF
14,.,.,TRBV11-3,TRBJ1-2,TGTGCCAGCAGCTTACCAGGGACTAACTATGGCTACACCTTC,CASSLPGTNYGYTF
17,.,.,TRBV28,TRBJ2-5,TGTGCCAGCAGTTTAGCGGCTTCGCGGGGCCAGCAAGAGACCCAGTACTTC,CASSLAASRGQQETQYF
11,.,.,TRBV20-1,TRBJ2-7,TGCAGTGCTAGGCAGGTCTACGAGCAGTACTTC,CSARQVYEQYF
17,.,TRBD2,TRBV4-1,TRBJ2-2,TGCGCCAGCAGCCAAGTCTCACTAGCGGCTAACACCGGGGAGCTGTTTTTT,CASSQVSLAANTGELFF
16,.,.,TRBV4-3,TRBJ1-3,TGCGCCAGCAGCCCAGACGGGAGAAGCTCTGGAAACACCATATATTTT,CASSPDGRSSGNTIYF
20,once,TRBD2,TRBV12-5,TRBJ2-3,TGTGCTAGTGGTCCCTGGGAGACTAGCGGGAGCCATCAGGGCACAGATACGCAGTATTTT,CASGPWETSGSHQGTDTQYF
15,.,.,TRBV30,TRBJ2-7,TGTGCCTGGAGTGCGGCGGGGGCTGGGACCTACGAGCAGTACTTC,CAWSAAGAGTYEQYF
20,.,.,TRBV30,TRBJ2-5,TGTGCCTGGAGTCGCACACCTAAGGAGTCGGTCAGGGTGGCTTCAATGGCGCAGTACTTC,CAWSRTPKESVRVASMAQYF
11,once,.,TRBV30,TRBJ2-1,TGTGCCTGGAGTGGGGGGGATGAGCAGTTCTTC,CAWSGGDEQFF
14,.,.,TRBV13,TRBJ1-1,TGTGCCAGCAGCTGGGGACTGACGAACACTGAAGCTTTCTTT,CASSWGLTNTEAFF
13,.,TRBD1,TRBV2,TRBJ1-4,TGTGCCAGCAGGGACAGGGGGAGTGAAAAACTGTTTTTT,CASRDRGSEKLFF
15,once,.,TRBV15,TRBJ2-1,TGTGCCACCAGCAGCCTTCGCAGCTCCTACAATGAGCAGTTCTTC,CATSSLRSSYNEQFF
15,.,.,TRBV11-2,TRBJ2-5,TGTGCCAGCAGCTTAGCGTCCACTAGCCAAGAGACCCAGTACTTC,CASSLASTSQETQYF
13,.,TRBD1,TRBV27,TRBJ2-7,TGTGCCAGCAGCCAGACAGGGCTCTACGAGCAGTACTTC,CASSQTGLYEQYF
15,.,TRBD1,TRBV30,TRBJ2-2,TGTGCCTGGAGTGCCCGGGACAGGGTGTCCGGGGAGCTGTTTTTT,CAWSARDRVSGELFF
15,.,TRBD1,TRBV30,TRBJ2-7,TGTGCCTGGAGTGGGGGACAGAGGGCGAACTACGAGCAGTACTTC,CAWSGGQRANYEQYF
21,.,.,TRBV4-1,TRBJ2-7,TGCGCCAGCAGCCGACAGCCAAGCGGGGACAGGTCATCTCACTTCTACTACGAGCAGTACTTC,CASSRQPSGDRSSHFYYEQYF
17,few,.,TRBV11-2,TRBJ2-7,TGTGCCAGCAAAACCGGGGGGCAGGGGTTCGGGGCCTACGAGCAGTACTTC,CASKTGGQGFGAYEQYF
18,.,.,TRBV7-6,TRBJ2-1,TGTGCCAGCAGCTCCAAGATCAGGGGTCCGAGCTCCTACAATGAGCAGTTCTTC,CASSSKIRGPSSYNEQFF
19,once,TRBD1,TRBV7-9,TRBJ2-3,TGTGCCAGCAGCTTATCCCCCCGGACAGGGGGCGTTAGCACAGATACGCAGTATTTT,CASSLSPRTGGVSTDTQYF
18,once,TRBD2,TRBV4-3,TRBJ2-2,TGCGCCAGCAGCCAAGCGGAGCTAGCGGGAGAGTACACCGGGGAGCTGTTTTTT,CASSQAELAGEYTGELFF
14,.,.,TRBV4-2,TRBJ2-1,TGTGCCAGCAGCCCCCTGGGCAGTTACAATGAGCAGTTCTTC,CASSPLGSYNEQFF
18,.,.,TRBV18,TRBJ1-5,TGTGCCAGCTCACCAACATCCTCCTCAGCGGGTGGTCGTCAGCCCCAGCATTTT,CASSPTSSSAGGRQPQHF